The 6 T cell receptor beta chains below come from one sample, sequenced in a study of spatial heterogeneity in lung cancer. MiXCR was run by TCRdb on the 5' RACE reads, yielding one entry per CDR3 protein. The table shows tens of thousands of distinct CDR3 sequences, with less than 20% occurring only once. What these receptors recognize is not known. Findings and limits, study-wide: Mutation tallies in tumors tracked expanded intratumoral alpha and beta TCR counts.

Time point defined: sample taken at primary tumor resection. Sequencing used lung tumor tissue, obtained at surgery. All receptors come from a female donor with early-stage non-small cell lung cancer.

This chain uses TRBV27 with TRBJ2-7, with D unresolved. V was clipped by 10 bases and J by 5 bases, with 9 bases between them. CDR1 MNHEY and CDR2 SMNVEV come from the germline V gene (reference sequence). CDR3 length equals 10 residues. CDR3 residues: CATLRHEQYF. The CDR3 DNA follows: TGTGCCACCCTTCGCCACGAGCAGTACTTC.

V gene TRBV29-1 combines with J gene TRBJ2-3, with D hard to call. CDR1 is SQVTM and CDR2 is ANQGSEA in the germline V gene. The V end lost 6 bases, the J end lost 5 bases, and 9 bases lay between the germline ends. The CDR3 covers 11 residues. The CDR3 coding sequence is TGCAGCGTCGCCTCTAGAGATACGCAGTATTTT. Its protein is CSVASRDTQYF.

This clonotype was counted many times. The chain joins TRBV3-1 to TRBJ1-1, with D tentatively TRBD1 (6 bases). Germline V gene lookup returns CDR1 LGHDT and CDR2 YNNKEL (reference sequence). V was cut by 7 bases and J by 7 bases, with 16 bases left in between. The CDR3 loop spans 13 amino acids. CDR3 bases: TGTGCCAGCAATGATCACGGGGACATTGAAGCTTTCTTT. Protein: CASNDHGDIEAFF.

This clonotype was detected only a few times. CDR3 region: CASSPPGTYEQFF. The DNA of the CDR3 is TGTGCCAGCAGCCCTCCCGGGACTTATGAGCAGTTCTTC. This chain uses TRBV3-1 with TRBJ2-1, with D possibly being TRBD2 (6 bases). The CDR3 is made up of 13 amino acids. Deletions cut 4 bases from V and 8 bases from J, with 12 bases between. CDR1 LGHDT and CDR2 YNNKEL come from the germline V gene (reference sequence).

This clonotype was counted many times. The V call is TRBV20-1, the J call TRBJ2-7, with 13 nucleotides matching TRBD2. Germline trimming cut 7 bases from V and 0 bases from J; bases unmatched to any gene: 6. The CDR3 runs to 15 residues. Germline assignment: CDR1 DFQATT and CDR2 SNEGSKA (reference sequence). CDR3 sequence: CSVARLAGGSYEQYF. For the CDR3, the DNA is TGCAGTGTTGCAAGACTAGCGGGAGGCTCCTACGAGCAGTACTTC.

The chain is built from TRBV27 and TRBJ2-7, with D unclear. V was trimmed by 0 bases and J by 3 bases, leaving 12 bases between them. Germline V gives CDR1 MNHEY, CDR2 SMNVEV (reference sequence). The CDR3 has 15 residues. The CDR3 here is CASSLSGYEVYEQYF. CDR3 bases: TGTGCCAGCAGTTTATCGGGTTATGAGGTCTACGAGCAGTACTTC.